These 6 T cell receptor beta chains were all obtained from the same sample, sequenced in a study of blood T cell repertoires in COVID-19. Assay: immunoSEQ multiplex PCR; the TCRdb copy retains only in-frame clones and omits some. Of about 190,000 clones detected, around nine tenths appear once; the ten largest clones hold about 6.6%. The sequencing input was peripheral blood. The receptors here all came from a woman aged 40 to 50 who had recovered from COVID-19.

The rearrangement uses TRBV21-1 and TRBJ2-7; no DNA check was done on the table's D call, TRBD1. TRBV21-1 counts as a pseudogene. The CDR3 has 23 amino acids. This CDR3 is CASSNGLILWVLCVQGPEDEQYF. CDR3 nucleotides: TGTGCCAGCAGCAATGGCCTTATCTTATGGGTCCTATGCGTACAGGGCCCTGAAGACGAGCAGTACTTC.

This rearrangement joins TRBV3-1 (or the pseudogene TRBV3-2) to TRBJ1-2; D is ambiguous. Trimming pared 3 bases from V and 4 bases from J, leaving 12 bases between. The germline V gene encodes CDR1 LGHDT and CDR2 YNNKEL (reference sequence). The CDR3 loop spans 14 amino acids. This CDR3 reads CASSQGSTPYGYTF. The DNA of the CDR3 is TGTGCCAGCAGCCAGGGCTCAACACCCTATGGCTACACCTTC.

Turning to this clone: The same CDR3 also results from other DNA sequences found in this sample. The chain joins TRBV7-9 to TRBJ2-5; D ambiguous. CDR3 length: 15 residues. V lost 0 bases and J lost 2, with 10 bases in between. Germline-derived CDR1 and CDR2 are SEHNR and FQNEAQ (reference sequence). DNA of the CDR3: TGTGCCAGCAGCTTAGCATTAACTGTACAAGAGACCCAGTACTTC. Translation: CASSLALTVQETQYF.

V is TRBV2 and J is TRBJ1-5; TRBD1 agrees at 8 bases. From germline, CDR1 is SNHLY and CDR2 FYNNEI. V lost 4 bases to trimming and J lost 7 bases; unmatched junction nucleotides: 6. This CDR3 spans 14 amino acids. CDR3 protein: CASSGQGIQQPQHF. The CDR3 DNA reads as TGTGCCAGCAGTGGACAGGGGATACAGCAGCCCCAGCATTTT.

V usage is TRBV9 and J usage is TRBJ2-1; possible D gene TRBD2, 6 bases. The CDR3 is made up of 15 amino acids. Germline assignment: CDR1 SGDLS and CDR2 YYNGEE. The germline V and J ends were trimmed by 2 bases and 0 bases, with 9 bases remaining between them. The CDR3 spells CASSVGGNSYNEQFF. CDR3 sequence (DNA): TGTGCCAGCAGCGTGGGGGGTAACTCCTACAATGAGCAGTTCTTC.

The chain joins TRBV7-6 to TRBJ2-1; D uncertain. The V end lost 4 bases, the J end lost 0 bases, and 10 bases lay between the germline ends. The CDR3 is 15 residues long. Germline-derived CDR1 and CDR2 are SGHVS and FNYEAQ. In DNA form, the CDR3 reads TGTGCCAGCAGCTCCAACATTTACTCCTACAATGAGCAGTTCTTC. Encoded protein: CASSSNIYSYNEQFF.